Below, 8 T cell receptor beta chains from the same sample are listed, as sequenced in a study of graft-versus-host responses after intestinal transplantation. Generated by immunoSEQ multiplex PCR, the TCRdb table keeps only in-frame clones and is missing some. The sample has tens of thousands of clones; roughly 89% are singletons. The sample was PBMCs, taken 300 to 320 days after intestinal transplant. These receptors were obtained from a human patient who received an intestinal transplant, so some T cells may come from the graft donor.

The chain has TRBV7-2 and TRBJ2-1; D not resolved. Trimming shortened V by 4 bases and J by 3 bases, and 13 bases separated the two germline ends. Germline loops: CDR1 SGHTA, CDR2 FQGNSA. CDR3 size: 15 residues. CDR3: CASSYTGGVYNEQFF. CDR3 bases: TGTGCCAGCAGCTATACGGGTGGTGTCTACAATGAGCAGTTCTTC.

The chain recombines TRBV4-2 with TRBJ2-7, with a tentative D call TRBD2 (5 bases). V was clipped by 1 base and J by 3 bases, with 10 bases between them. From germline, CDR1 is LGHNA and CDR2 YNFKEQ. This CDR3 has 14 residues. In DNA form, the CDR3 reads TGTGCCAGCAGCCAAGGAGGGAGCCGCTACGAGCAGTACTTC. Its translation: CASSQGGSRYEQYF.

This clone came up once. The chain recombines TRBV29-1 with TRBJ2-2; D might be TRBD2 (6 bases). Trimming shortened V by 7 bases and J by 0 bases, and 12 bases separated the two germline ends. The CDR3 runs 14 residues. Germline values: CDR1 SQVTM, CDR2 ANQGSEA. The CDR3 region has the DNA TGCAGCGCCGCGGGACTTTCGAACACCGGGGAGCTGTTTTTT. Translating gives CSAAGLSNTGELFF.

The chain employs TRBV6-5 and TRBJ1-5, with 7 positions matching TRBD1. CDR1 and CDR2 (germline): MNHEY, SVGAGI. V shed 6 bases, J shed 0 bases, and the junction held 5 bases outside the gene matches. The CDR3 contains 15 residues. CDR3 in DNA: TGTGCCAGCAGCACGGACAGGTCTAGCAATCAGCCCCAGCATTTT. This sequence encodes CASSTDRSSNQPQHF.

The chain combines TRBV6-1 with TRBJ2-7; 10 bases line up with TRBD1. CDR3 size: 15 residues. From germline, CDR1 is MNHNS and CDR2 SASEGT. Trimming cost V 6 bases and J 5 bases; bases outside gene matches: 10. The CDR3 DNA reads TGTGCCAGCAGGAACCGGGACAGGGGAAAGGACGAGCAGTACTTC. The encoded protein is CASRNRDRGKDEQYF.

The J gene is TRBJ2-3, the V gene TRBV6-6; 8 nucleotides agree with TRBD2. CDR1 and CDR2 from the germline V gene are MNHNY and SVGAGI (reference sequence). The CDR3 is 15 residues long. Germline trimming cut 6 bases from V and 3 bases from J; bases unmatched to any gene: 8. The CDR3 spells CASRSLTSETDTQYF. As DNA, the CDR3 is TGTGCCAGCAGGTCCCTGACTAGCGAGACAGATACGCAGTATTTT.

The chain combines TRBV4-2 with TRBJ1-4, with D hard to call. The CDR3 is 17 amino acids. V was shortened by 0 bases and J by 0 bases, with 11 bases between the two germline ends. Germline values: CDR1 LGHNA, CDR2 YNFKEQ. In DNA form, the CDR3 reads TGTGCCAGCAGCCAAGATGGGTCTTTTACAACTAATGAAAAACTGTTTTTT. Its protein product is CASSQDGSFTTNEKLFF.

J is TRBJ2-2 and V is TRBV29-1; D unresolved. The CDR3 totals 13 residues. V was shortened by 6 bases and J by 0 bases, with 8 bases between the two germline ends. CDR1 SQVTM and CDR2 ANQGSEA come from the germline V gene. The CDR3 DNA reads TGCAGCGTAACAAATTCGAACACCGGGGAGCTGTTTTTT. This encodes CSVTNSNTGELFF.